These 8 T cell receptor beta chains originate from one sample sequenced in a study of shared clonotypes between healthy human individuals (dated by TCRdb to the early 2020s). Receptors were amplified or captured by the immunoSEQ multiplex PCR assay. In its TCRdb copy, this immuneACCESS table keeps in-frame sequences only and misses some clones. Where compared with another copy, unresolved V genes explain less than half of these, and the others have no known cause. The sample profile shows roughly 2.5 million clones; 85% to 95% of them were found once. Together, the top ten hold over 0.12% of the sample. Sequencing was performed on naive CD4+ T cells sorted from blood. The sample's cell subset or site, from its label and the paper: CD45RA+ positively selected. All receptors derive from a man aged 18 to 35 in good health.

The chain recombines TRBV5-4 with TRBJ2-5, with D tentatively TRBD2 (5 bases). Trimming shortened V by 6 bases and J by 5 bases, and 20 bases separated the two germline ends. The CDR3 loop spans 15 amino acids. Germline V gene data show CDR1 as SGHNT and CDR2 as YYREEE (reference sequence). The CDR3 nucleotides read TGTGCCAGCACAACCGGGAATCGGGAACGGGAGACCCAGTACTTC. Protein sequence: CASTTGNRERETQYF. Using reference TRBV5-4 and TRBJ2-5 for the parts outside the CDR3, the full variable domain is ETGVTQSPTHLIKTRGQQVTLRCSSQSGHNTVSWYQQALGQGPQFIFQYYREEENGRGNFPPRFSGLQFPNYSSELNVNALELDDSALYLCASTTGNRERETQYFGPGTRLLVL.

A few counts support this clone. The V call is TRBV19, the J call TRBJ1-2, with a tentative D call TRBD1 (5 bases). Trimming stripped 7 bases from V and 7 bases from J, with 22 bases between. CDR1 LNHDA and CDR2 SQIVND come from the germline V gene (reference sequence). This CDR3 region has 15 residues. CDR3 amino acids: CASTPQGAVVGGYTF. The CDR3 DNA reads TGTGCCAGTACCCCCCAGGGTGCGGTAGTGGGTGGCTACACCTTC.

This clone was seen only once. The chain links TRBV25-1 to TRBJ2-2, with D perhaps TRBD1 (6 bases). The CDR3 length is 12 residues. CDR1 and CDR2 (germline): MGHDK, SYGVNS. V lost 3 bases and J 13 bases, leaving 12 bases between the germline ends. CDR3 residues: CASSDIGGGLFF. CDR3 bases: TGTGCCAGCAGTGATATAGGGGGTGGGCTGTTTTTT.

J is TRBJ1-5 and V is TRBV6-1, with D perhaps TRBD1 (6 bases). Between the trimmed V and J ends, which lost 7 bases and 6 bases, there was a span of 19 bases. The germline V gene has CDR1 MNHNS and CDR2 SASEGT. The CDR3 is 15 residues long. As DNA, the CDR3 is TGTGCCAGCACGTCTGCAGGGGAACGAGGTCAGCCCCAGCATTTT. Encoded protein: CASTSAGERGQPQHF.

This chain links TRBV5-4 with TRBJ1-4, with a tentative D call TRBD1 (6 bases). The CDR3 extends over 16 amino acids. V lost 2 bases and J lost 4, with 15 bases in between. Germline lookup yields CDR1 SGHNT and CDR2 YYREEE (reference sequence). CDR3 protein: CASSLSKSGDNEKLFF. CDR3 in DNA: TGTGCCAGCAGCTTATCCAAGTCAGGGGATAATGAAAAACTGTTTTTT.

This sequence joins TRBV30 and TRBJ2-1; D may be TRBD2 (6 bases). The V and J ends lost 4 bases and 7 bases respectively, with 32 bases between them. In germline, CDR1 is GTSNPN, CDR2 SVGIG (reference sequence). There are 19 residues in the CDR3. CDR3 sequence reads: CAWTGGIGRVEGLMNEQFF. DNA of the CDR3: TGTGCCTGGACCGGCGGGATCGGAAGGGTGGAAGGGTTAATGAATGAGCAGTTCTTC.

V and J are TRBV19 and TRBJ1-5, with D perhaps TRBD1 (5 bases). The CDR3 has 16 residues. CDR1 LNHDA and CDR2 SQIVND come from the germline V gene (reference sequence). The germline V and J ends were trimmed by 0 bases and 0 bases, with 9 bases remaining between them. CDR3 nucleotides: TGTGCCAGTAGTATAGATCCGGGGGTTAGCAATCAGCCCCAGCATTTT. Amino acid sequence: CASSIDPGVSNQPQHF.

This chain uses TRBV5-1 with TRBJ2-1, with TRBD1 identical over 10 bases. The CDR3 sequence is 15 residues long. After removal of 5 bases from V and 5 bases from J, the junction contained 7 bases not matched to a gene. Germline V CDR1 and CDR2: SGHRS, YFSETQ. The CDR3 is CASRPTGQGNNEQFF. Written as DNA, the CDR3 is TGCGCCAGCAGACCGACGGGACAGGGGAACAATGAGCAGTTCTTC.